Below are 21 T cell receptor beta chains sequenced from a single sample in a study of T cells expressing NK-cell markers. After re-calling the 5' RACE reads, TCRdb lists one entry per CDR3 protein, DNA absent. This sample's table has over 150,000 distinct CDR3 sequences. Sequenced: blood T cells: a sorted CD56 or NKG2C T cell subset, CD4+ or CD8+ T cells, or bulk PBMC T cells (not recorded which). The receptors were sampled from a woman in her forties or fifties in good health.

The genes are TRBV10-3 and TRBJ2-7; the D gene TCRdb calls, TRBD1, cannot be checked with no DNA. Looked up from germline, CDR1 is ENHRY and CDR2 is SYGVKD. This CDR3 is 18 amino acids long. The CDR3 spells CAISESSTPGTYRYEQYF.

The J gene is TRBJ2-1, the V gene TRBV4-1. Germline values: CDR1 MGHRA, CDR2 YSYEKL. The CDR3 is 13 amino acids. The CDR3 reads CASSQAGGGEQFF.

The chain has TRBV24-1 and TRBJ2-3; the TRBD2 assignment by TCRdb is unverifiable without DNA. CDR3 size: 15 residues. Per germline, CDR1 KGHDR and CDR2 SFDVKD. The chain's CDR3 is CATSDLTSVGDTQYF.

This chain joins TRBV20-1 and TRBJ2-1; the TCRdb call, TRBD1, lacks DNA for checking. The CDR3 covers 14 residues. Germline V lookup: CDR1 DFQATT, CDR2 SNEGSKA (reference sequence). CDR3 sequence: CSARGGALYNEQFF.

This chain links TRBV3-1 with TRBJ2-4; TCRdb picks TRBD1, but there is no DNA to check that call. Germline V gene lookup returns CDR1 LGHDT and CDR2 YNNKEL (reference sequence). The CDR3 extends over 15 amino acids. CDR3 sequence reads: CASSQEGGVLNIQYF. The full variable domain, completed using reference TRBV3-1 and TRBJ2-4, is DTAVSQTPKYLVTQMGNDKSIKCEQNLGHDTMYWYKQDSKKFLKIMFSYNNKELIINETVPNRFSPKSPDKAHLNLHINSLELGDSAVYFCASSQEGGVLNIQYFGAGTRLSVL.

V and J are TRBV7-2 and TRBJ2-1; the TCRdb call, TRBD2, lacks DNA for checking. The CDR3 extends over 14 amino acids. CDR1 and CDR2 (germline): SGHTA, FQGNSA. The CDR3 spells CAGKQAGELNEQFF.

Measured by frequency, this clonotype is large (0.1 to 1%). The chain combines TRBV7-7 with TRBJ2-1; TCRdb gives TRBD2 as the D gene, but with no DNA this cannot be confirmed. Germline V gene data show CDR1 as SSHAT and CDR2 as FNYEAQ (reference sequence). This CDR3 comprises 16 residues. The CDR3 loop is CASSPFSNGRPYQQFF.

The chain carries TRBV4-1 and TRBJ2-1. Germline CDR1 is MGHRA and CDR2 is YSYEKL. The CDR3 consists of 13 residues. The CDR3 here is CASSQDREAEQFF.

This sequence joins TRBV25-1 and TRBJ2-3; lacking DNA, the TRBD2 call made by TCRdb goes unchecked. The CDR3 length is 14 residues. CDR1 is MGHDK, CDR2 SYGVNS, per germline. CDR3 sequence reads: CATSGMWSTDTQYF.

The CDR3 sequence is CASSPGLAVYNEQFF. V is TRBV3-1 and J is TRBJ2-1; TCRdb designates TRBD2, a call that cannot be tested without DNA. CDR1 is LGHDT and CDR2 is YNNKEL in the germline V gene (reference sequence). The CDR3 has 15 amino acids.

The chain employs TRBV11-2 and TRBJ1-1; TCRdb's D call of TRBD1 is untestable without DNA. The CDR3 contains 18 residues. In germline, CDR1 is SGHAT, CDR2 FQNNGV. CDR3 amino acids: CASSLGAGQGTFSTEAFF.

The chain is built from TRBV21-1 and TRBJ2-1. TRBV21-1 is given as a pseudogene. The CDR3 covers 14 residues. The CDR3 spells CASSGSGHNNEQFF.

The chain uses TRBV9 and TRBJ2-1; TCRdb names TRBD1, which stays unverified in the absence of DNA. Germline CDR1 reads SGDLS; CDR2 reads YYNGEE. The CDR3 sequence is 14 residues long. The CDR3 sequence: CASSPGPFYNEQFF.

V and J are TRBV12-3 or TRBV12-4 and TRBJ2-1. The CDR3 contains 13 residues. This CDR3 reads CASSSAGYNEQFF.

The chain combines TRBV29-1 with TRBJ1-1. The germline V gene has CDR1 SQVTM and CDR2 ANQGSEA. This CDR3 comprises 12 residues. This CDR3 reads CSVEKQSTEAFF. The full variable domain, with the rest looked up from reference TRBV29-1 and TRBJ1-1, is SAVISQKPSRDICQRGTSLTIQCQVDSQVTMMFWYRQQPGQSLTLIATANQGSEATYESGFVIDKFPISRPNLTFSTLTVSNMSPEDSSIYLCSVEKQSTEAFFGQGTRLTVV.

The V and J genes are TRBV3-1 and TRBJ2-1; TCRdb calls TRBD1, which cannot be checked without DNA. The CDR3 is 15 residues long. Germline lookup yields CDR1 LGHDT and CDR2 YNNKEL (reference sequence). The CDR3 reads CASSQAQGAYNEQFF.

The chain employs TRBV10-1 and TRBJ2-7; TCRdb's D call, TRBD2, is unchecked because there is no DNA. The CDR3 sequence is 16 residues long. The germline V gene has CDR1 WNHNN and CDR2 SYGVQD (reference sequence). The CDR3 protein is CASSEDGTSGRREQYF.

The J gene is TRBJ2-2, the V gene TRBV6-5; with no DNA, the TCRdb D assignment of TRBD1 cannot be verified. The CDR3 is 18 amino acids. The germline V gene encodes CDR1 MNHEY and CDR2 SVGAGI. CDR3 amino acids: CASSQGHLRIANTGELFF.

The V and J genes are TRBV10-2 and TRBJ1-3. Germline assignment: CDR1 WSHSY and CDR2 SAAADI. CDR3 length: 15 residues. The chain's CDR3 is CASSEGRNSGNTIYF.

The chain is built from TRBV6-2 or TRBV6-3 and TRBJ2-1; TCRdb's D call, TRBD2, is unchecked because there is no DNA. The germline V gene encodes CDR1 MNHEY and CDR2 SVGEGT. This CDR3 is built from 12 residues. The CDR3 reads CASGLARNEQFF.

The CDR3 region is CASSRLAGENEQFF. V and J are TRBV2 and TRBJ2-1; TCRdb calls TRBD2, which cannot be checked without DNA. Germline lookup yields CDR1 SNHLY and CDR2 FYNNEI. The CDR3 runs 14 residues. Using reference TRBV2 and TRBJ2-1 for the parts outside the CDR3, the full variable domain is EPEVTQTPSHQVTQMGQEVILRCVPISNHLYFYWYRQILGQKVEFLVSFYNNEISEKSEIFDDQFSVERPDGSNFTLKIRSTKLEDSAMYFCASSRLAGENEQFFGPGTRLTVL.